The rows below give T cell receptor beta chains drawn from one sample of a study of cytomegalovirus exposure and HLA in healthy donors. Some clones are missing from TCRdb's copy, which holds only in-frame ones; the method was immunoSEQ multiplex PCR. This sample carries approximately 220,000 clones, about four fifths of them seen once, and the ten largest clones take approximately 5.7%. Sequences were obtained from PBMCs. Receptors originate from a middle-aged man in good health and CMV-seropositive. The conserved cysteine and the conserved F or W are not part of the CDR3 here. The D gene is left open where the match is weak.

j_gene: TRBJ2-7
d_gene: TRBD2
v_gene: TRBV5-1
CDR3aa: ASTLGLASYEQY

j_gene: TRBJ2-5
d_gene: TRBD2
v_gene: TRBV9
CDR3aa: ASSDGLAGVKTQY

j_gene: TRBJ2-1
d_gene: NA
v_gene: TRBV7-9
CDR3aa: ASSFGGRGVGEQF

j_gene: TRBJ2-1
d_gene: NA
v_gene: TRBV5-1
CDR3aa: ASSLDNYNEQF

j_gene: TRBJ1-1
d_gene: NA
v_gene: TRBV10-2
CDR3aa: ASRLDGVNTEAF

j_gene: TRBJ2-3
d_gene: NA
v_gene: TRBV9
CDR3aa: ASSVGPSTDTQY

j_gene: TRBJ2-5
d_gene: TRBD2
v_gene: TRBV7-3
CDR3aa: ASSLRAGGIGETQY

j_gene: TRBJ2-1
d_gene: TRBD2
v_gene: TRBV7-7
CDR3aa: ASSLSGAYNEQF

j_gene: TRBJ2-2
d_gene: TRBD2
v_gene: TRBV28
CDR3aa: ASSSRGGATGELF

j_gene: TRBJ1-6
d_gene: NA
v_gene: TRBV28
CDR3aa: ASSPRQNLAH

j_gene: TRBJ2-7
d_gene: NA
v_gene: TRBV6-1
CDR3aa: ASSELGRVDEQY

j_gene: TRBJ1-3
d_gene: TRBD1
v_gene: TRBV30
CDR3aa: AWCGTESGNTIY

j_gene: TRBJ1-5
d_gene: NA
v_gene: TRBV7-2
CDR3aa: ASSIGVGAGSQPQH

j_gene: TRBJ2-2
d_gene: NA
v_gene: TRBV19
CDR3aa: ASRVNRAAGELF

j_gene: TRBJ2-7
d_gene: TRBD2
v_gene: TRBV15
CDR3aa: ATSNSGSLYEQY

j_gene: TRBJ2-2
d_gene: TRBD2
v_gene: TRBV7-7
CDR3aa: ASSASGRIGELF

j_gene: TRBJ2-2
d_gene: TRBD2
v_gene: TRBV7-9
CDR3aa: ASLTSGSRYGELF

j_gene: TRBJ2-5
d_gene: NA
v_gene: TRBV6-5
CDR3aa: ASRRSGAQETQY

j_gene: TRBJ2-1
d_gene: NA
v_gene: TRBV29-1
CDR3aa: SVEAGPYNEQF

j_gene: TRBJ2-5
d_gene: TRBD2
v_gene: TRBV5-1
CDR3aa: ASQDSGTSGQETQY

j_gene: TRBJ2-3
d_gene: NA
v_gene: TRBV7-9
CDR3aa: ASSLDTDKDTQY

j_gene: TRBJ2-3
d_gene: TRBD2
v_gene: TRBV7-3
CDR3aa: ASSLYEGGTDTQY

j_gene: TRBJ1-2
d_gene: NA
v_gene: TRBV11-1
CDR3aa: ASSLGQNENYGYT

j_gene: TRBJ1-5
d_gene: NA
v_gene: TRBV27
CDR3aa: ASSLGSNQPQH

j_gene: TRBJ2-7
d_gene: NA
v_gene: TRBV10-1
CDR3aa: ASSSQGTEQY

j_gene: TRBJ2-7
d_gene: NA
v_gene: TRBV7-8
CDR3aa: ASSQLGSVNEQY

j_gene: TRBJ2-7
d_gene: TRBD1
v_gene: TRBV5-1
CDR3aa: ASSLIPRDRAYYEQY